These 10 T cell receptor beta chains were sequenced from one sample in a study of human T cells and chemical hapten exposure. Time point of the sample: patch test 2, 6 weeks after DPC sensitization. Noted treatment: therapeutic diphenylcyclopropenone sensitization with weekly scalp DPC. A single record per CDR3 protein comes from TCRdb applying MiXCR to the RACE reads. The sample lists approximately 96,000 distinct CDR3 sequences, 7% to 10% occurring once. The input for sequencing was whole blood, taken in connection with sensitization to the hapten diphenylcyclopropenone (DPC). The receptors here all came from a woman between 40 and 55 years old with alopecia areata. Some clones in this sample may be carry-over from other donors' samples.

This clonotype was seen at least ten times. The chain uses TRBV28 and TRBJ2-5; TRBD2 aligns across 12 bases. Germline V gene sequence: CDR1 MDHEN, CDR2 SYDVKM. The CDR3 totals 16 residues. With V trimmed by 2 bases and J by 5 bases, 6 bases remained unmatched. The CDR3 is CASSLPSGRARETQYF. CDR3 sequence (DNA): TGTGCCAGCAGTTTACCTAGCGGGAGGGCCCGGGAGACCCAGTACTTC.

The table lists this clonotype with a few counts. This chain uses TRBV7-2 with TRBJ2-3; possibly TRBD1 or TRBD2 for D (5 bases each). V was clipped by 2 bases and J by 2 bases, with 14 bases between them. There are 16 residues in the CDR3. Per germline, CDR1 SGHTA and CDR2 FQGNSA. The CDR3 sequence: CASSLSPGRATDTQYF. CDR3 coding DNA: TGTGCCAGCAGCTTATCGCCGGGGCGGGCCACAGATACGCAGTATTTT.

Concerning this clonotype: The junction departs from the called germline gene at one end, perhaps through a read error. V and J are TRBV7-7 and TRBJ2-5, with D unclear. CDR3 length: 14 amino acids. CDR1 and CDR2 from the germline V gene are SSHAT and FNYEAQ (reference sequence). The DNA for the CDR3 is TGTGCTAGCAGCTTGAGTCACGGCGGAGAGACCCAGTACTTC. Translated: CASSLSHGGETQYF.

As concerns this clonotype: A much larger clone sits a single nucleotide away, making a read error possible. The genes are TRBV6-2 or TRBV6-3 and TRBJ1-1; TRBD1 might be the D (5 bases). Germline values: CDR1 MNHEY, CDR2 SVGEGT. The CDR3 length is 12 residues. V was cut by 6 bases and J by 2 bases, with 7 bases left in between. CDR3 DNA sequence: TGTGCCAGCAGACAGGATAACACTGAAGCTTTCTTT. Translating gives CASRQDNTEAFF.

The rearrangement links TRBV28 to TRBJ1-5, with a tentative D call TRBD1 (5 bases). CDR3 length: 12 amino acids. CDR1 and CDR2 from the germline V gene are MDHEN and SYDVKM. Trimming removed 8 bases from V and 7 bases from J, with 12 bases in between. The CDR3 nucleotides read TGTGCCAGCGGGGGGGAGTGGCAGCCCCAGCATTTT. Residues: CASGGEWQPQHF.

Ten or more counts support this clonotype. V and J are TRBV5-1 and TRBJ2-2, with D maybe TRBD1 (6 bases). Trimming stripped 3 bases from V and 5 bases from J, with 14 bases between. Germline CDR1 reads SGHRS; CDR2 reads YFSETQ. There are 15 residues in the CDR3. The CDR3 sequence: CASSSSRGETGELFF. The CDR3 nucleotides read TGCGCCAGCAGCTCATCCAGGGGAGAGACCGGGGAGCTGTTTTTT.

The CDR3 DNA reads as TGCAGTGCTATTCGACACAGCTCCTACAATGAGCAGTTCTTC. Protein sequence: CSAIRHSSYNEQFF. The chain is built from TRBV20-1 and TRBJ2-1, with D unclear. This CDR3 has 14 amino acids. Germline CDR1 is DFQATT and CDR2 is SNEGSKA (reference sequence). The V end lost 4 bases, the J end lost 0 bases, and 10 bases lay between the germline ends.

This clonotype was picked up many times. The J gene is TRBJ2-7, the V gene TRBV12-3 or TRBV12-4; the match to TRBD1 covers 7 bases. Trimming at V came to 6 bases and at J to 0 bases, leaving 8 bases not matched to a gene. The CDR3 runs 15 residues. The CDR3 sequence: CASSSGQPISYEQYF. The CDR3 coding sequence is TGTGCCAGCAGCTCGGGACAGCCCATCTCCTACGAGCAGTACTTC.

As for this clonotype: A much larger clone differs by one base, so this may be a read error. This chain joins TRBV5-1 and TRBJ2-4; 13 bases align to TRBD2. The CDR3 runs to 16 residues. CDR1 and CDR2 from the germline V gene are SGHRS and YFSETQ. Losses at the gene ends were 6 bases for V and 6 bases for J; bases not matched to a gene: 9. CDR3 protein: CASKPRTSGSGNIQYF. CDR3 DNA sequence: TGCGCCAGCAAGCCCCGGACTAGCGGGAGCGGAAACATTCAGTACTTC.

The chain employs TRBV12-3 or TRBV12-4 and TRBJ2-4; D not resolved. This CDR3 spans 15 amino acids. V was trimmed by 5 bases and J by 0 bases, leaving 11 bases between them. The CDR3 region has the DNA TGTGCCAGCAGTGCTCCCGAGACAGCCAAAAACATTCAGTACTTC. It encodes CASSAPETAKNIQYF.